These 6 T cell receptor beta chains share one sample of origin, sequenced in a study of T cells after yellow fever vaccination. TCRdb independently ran MiXCR on the 5' RACE reads; one entry per CDR3 protein. Among a few hundred thousand distinct CDR3 sequences listed, 3% to 4.5% were seen once. The specimen was PBMCs, collected 5 days after the yellow fever booster vaccination. The receptors were gathered from a man aged 18 to 29 who received the YFV17D yellow fever vaccine.

This clonotype was seen a handful of times. The rearrangement joins TRBV10-1 to TRBJ2-1, with TRBD2 matching over 10 bases. After removal of 2 bases from V and 9 bases from J, the junction contained 10 bases not matched to a gene. The CDR3 contains 16 residues. Germline V lookup: CDR1 WNHNN, CDR2 SYGVQD (reference sequence). The CDR3 spells CASSERLAGPQGEQFF. DNA for the CDR3: TGCGCCAGCAGTGAGAGACTAGCGGGCCCCCAGGGTGAGCAGTTCTTC.

This clonotype showed up just a few times. V and J are TRBV7-6 and TRBJ2-7; D gene unclear. V lost 5 bases to trimming and J lost 0 bases, with 11 bases between them. CDR3 length equals 14 residues. From germline, CDR1 is SGHVS and CDR2 FNYEAQ. As DNA, the CDR3 is TGTGCCAGCAGCCGATTGACCCTCTCCTACGAGCAGTACTTC. This sequence encodes CASSRLTLSYEQYF.

This clonotype has more than one count but fewer than ten. This chain uses TRBV20-1 with TRBJ2-3, with TRBD1 identical over 7 bases. In germline, CDR1 is DFQATT, CDR2 SNEGSKA (reference sequence). The CDR3 has 14 residues. Unmatched junction bases numbered 8, after V lost 6 bases and J lost 2 bases. The CDR3, as DNA: TGCAGTGCCCAGGACAGGTGGACCACAGATACGCAGTATTTT. Amino acids: CSAQDRWTTDTQYF.

The sample holds a few counts of this clonotype. The J gene is TRBJ1-5, the V gene TRBV11-2; D is unclear. The CDR3 spans 17 residues. From germline, CDR1 is SGHAT and CDR2 FQNNGV. Trimming removed 4 bases from V and 7 bases from J, with 23 bases in between. The CDR3 DNA is TGTGCCAGCAGCTCAGAATGGAGCTTGGTGGGCATCCAGCCCCAGCATTTT. This translates into CASSSEWSLVGIQPQHF.

This clonotype was picked up a small number of times. The genes are TRBV10-2 and TRBJ1-1; perhaps TRBD1 as D (5 bases). The V end was cut by 7 bases, the J end by 10 bases, with 16 bases between. This CDR3 spans 12 amino acids. From germline, CDR1 is WSHSY and CDR2 SAAADI. This CDR3 reads CASITDAGGAFF. The CDR3 nucleotides read TGCGCCAGCATAACGGACGCGGGGGGAGCTTTCTTT.

This clonotype was seen only a few times. The gene calls are TRBV20-1 and TRBJ1-2; perhaps TRBD1 as D (6 bases). V gave up 6 bases and J gave up 4 bases, with 12 bases separating them. The CDR3 loop spans 12 amino acids. Germline values: CDR1 DFQATT, CDR2 SNEGSKA (reference sequence). The CDR3 DNA sequence: TGCAGTGCCGCTGTAGGGGGCTATGGCTACACCTTC. It translates to CSAAVGGYGYTF.